The T cell receptor beta chain under discussion was sequenced for a study of T cell responses to AZD1222 COVID-19 vaccine. Notes on the study in general: A mostly white British donor set with more females was recruited, and clonal diversity was possibly underestimated.

Germline-derived CDR1 and CDR2 are MDHEN and SYDVKM. V lost 2 bases, J lost 5 bases, and 15 bases lay in between. This CDR3 is built from 15 residues. Sequencing used immunoSEQ multiplex PCR; TCRdb keeps in-frame clones, though not all of them. This table has around 150,000 clones, 80% to 95% appearing once. On this clone itself: The antigen remains unidentified.

The sample here was peripheral blood, taken 28 days after the second AZD1222 dose. The V and J genes are TRBV28 and TRBJ1-2; D is perhaps TRBD1 (6 bases). This sequence originates from an adult who received the AZD1222 COVID-19 vaccine. The DNA for the CDR3 is TGTGCCAGCAGTTTACCCCGGACAGATAGATATGGCTACACCTTC. The encoded protein is CASSLPRTDRYGYTF.